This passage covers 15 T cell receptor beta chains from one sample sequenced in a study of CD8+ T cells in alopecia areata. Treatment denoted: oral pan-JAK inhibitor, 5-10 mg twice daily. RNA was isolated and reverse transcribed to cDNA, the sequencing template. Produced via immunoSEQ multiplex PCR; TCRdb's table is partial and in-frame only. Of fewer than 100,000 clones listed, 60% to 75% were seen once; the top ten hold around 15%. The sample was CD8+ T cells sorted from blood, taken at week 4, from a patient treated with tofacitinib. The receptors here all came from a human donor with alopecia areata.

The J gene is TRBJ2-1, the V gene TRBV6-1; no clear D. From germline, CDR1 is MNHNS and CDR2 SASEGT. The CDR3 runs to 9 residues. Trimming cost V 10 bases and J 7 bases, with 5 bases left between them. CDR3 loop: CATSNEQFF. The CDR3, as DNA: TGTGCCACCTCAAATGAGCAGTTCTTC.

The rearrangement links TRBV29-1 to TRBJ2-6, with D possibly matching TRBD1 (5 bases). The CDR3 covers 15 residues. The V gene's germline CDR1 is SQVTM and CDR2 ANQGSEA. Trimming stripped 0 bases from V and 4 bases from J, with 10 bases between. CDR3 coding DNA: TGCAGCGTTGAAGAACTCAGGGCCGGGGCCAACGTCCTGACTTTC. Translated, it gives CSVEELRAGANVLTF.

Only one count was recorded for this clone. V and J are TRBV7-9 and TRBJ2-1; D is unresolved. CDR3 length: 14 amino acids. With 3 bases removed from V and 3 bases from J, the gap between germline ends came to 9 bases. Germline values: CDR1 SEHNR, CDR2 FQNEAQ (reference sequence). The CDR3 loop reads CASSFARDYNEQFF. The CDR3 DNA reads TGTGCCAGCAGCTTCGCAAGGGACTACAATGAGCAGTTCTTC.

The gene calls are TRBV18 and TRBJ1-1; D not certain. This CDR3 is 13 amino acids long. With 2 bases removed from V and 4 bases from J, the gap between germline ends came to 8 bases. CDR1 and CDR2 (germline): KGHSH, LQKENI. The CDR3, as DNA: TGTGCCAGCTCACCAGGGTCGGGCACTGAAGCTTTCTTT. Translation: CASSPGSGTEAFF.

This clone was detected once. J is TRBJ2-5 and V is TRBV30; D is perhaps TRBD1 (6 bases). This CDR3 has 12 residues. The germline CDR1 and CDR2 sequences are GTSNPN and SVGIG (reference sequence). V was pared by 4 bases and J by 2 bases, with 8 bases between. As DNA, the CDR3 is TGTGCCTGGAACAGGGTTCAAGAGACCCAGTACTTC. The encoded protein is CAWNRVQETQYF.

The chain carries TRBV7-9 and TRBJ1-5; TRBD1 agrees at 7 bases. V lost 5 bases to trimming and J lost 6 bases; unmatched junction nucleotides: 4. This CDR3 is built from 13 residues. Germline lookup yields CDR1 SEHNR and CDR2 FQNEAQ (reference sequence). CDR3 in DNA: TGTGCCAGCAGCCCAGGGGGGAGTCAGCCCCAGCATTTT. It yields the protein CASSPGGSQPQHF.

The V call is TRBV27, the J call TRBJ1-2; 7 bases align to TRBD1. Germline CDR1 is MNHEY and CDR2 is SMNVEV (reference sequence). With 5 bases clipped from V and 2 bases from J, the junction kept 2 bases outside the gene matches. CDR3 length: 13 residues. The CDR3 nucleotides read TGTGCCAGCAGTATGACAGGGAACTATGGCTACACCTTC. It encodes CASSMTGNYGYTF.

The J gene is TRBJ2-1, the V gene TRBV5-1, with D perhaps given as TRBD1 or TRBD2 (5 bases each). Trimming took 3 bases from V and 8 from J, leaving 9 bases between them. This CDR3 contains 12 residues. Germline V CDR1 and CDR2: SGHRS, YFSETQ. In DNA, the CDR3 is TGCGCCAGCAGCTACCTGGGGGATGAGCAGTTCTTC. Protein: CASSYLGDEQFF.

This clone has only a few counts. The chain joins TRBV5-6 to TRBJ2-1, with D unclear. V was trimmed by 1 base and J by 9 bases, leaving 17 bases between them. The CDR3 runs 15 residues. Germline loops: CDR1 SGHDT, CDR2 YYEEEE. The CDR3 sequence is CASSLWSSSLGEQFF. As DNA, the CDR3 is TGTGCCAGCAGCTTGTGGTCCTCGTCCCTCGGTGAGCAGTTCTTC.

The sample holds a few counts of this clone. The CDR3 sequence: CASSREETTNYGYTF. CDR3 nucleotide sequence: TGTGCCAGCAGCCGTGAGGAGACCACCAACTATGGCTACACCTTC. The rearrangement joins TRBV7-9 to TRBJ1-2; D is uncertain. Per germline, CDR1 SEHNR and CDR2 FQNEAQ (reference sequence). This CDR3 region has 15 residues. The V gene lost 5 bases and the J gene lost 2 bases, with 15 bases spanning the gap.

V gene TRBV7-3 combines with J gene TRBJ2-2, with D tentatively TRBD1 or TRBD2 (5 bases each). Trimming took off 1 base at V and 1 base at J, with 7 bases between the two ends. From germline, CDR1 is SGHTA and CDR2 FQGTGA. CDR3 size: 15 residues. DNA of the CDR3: TGTGCCAGCAGCTTAATTGGGGGGAACACCGGGGAGCTGTTTTTT. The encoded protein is CASSLIGGNTGELFF.

CDR3 nucleotide sequence: TGTGCCACCAGCAGCCTAGGACGGGTGGAGGCAGATACGCAGTATTTT. Protein sequence: CATSSLGRVEADTQYF. The V and J genes are TRBV15 and TRBJ2-3, with a possible D match to TRBD2 (5 bases). V was trimmed by 3 bases and J by 4 bases, leaving 17 bases between them. The germline V gene encodes CDR1 LNHNV and CDR2 YYDKDF (reference sequence). This CDR3 is built from 16 residues.

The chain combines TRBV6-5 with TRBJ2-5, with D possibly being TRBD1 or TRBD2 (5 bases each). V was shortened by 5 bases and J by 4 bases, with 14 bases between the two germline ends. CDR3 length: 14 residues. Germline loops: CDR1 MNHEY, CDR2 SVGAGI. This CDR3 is CASSRLGAGETQYF. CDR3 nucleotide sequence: TGTGCCAGCAGTAGGCTCGGGGCAGGAGAGACCCAGTACTTC.

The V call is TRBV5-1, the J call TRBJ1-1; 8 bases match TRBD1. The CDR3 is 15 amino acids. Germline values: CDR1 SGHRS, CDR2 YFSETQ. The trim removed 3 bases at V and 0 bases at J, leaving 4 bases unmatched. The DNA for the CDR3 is TGCGCCAGCAGCTCTCGACAGGGGTTGAACACTGAAGCTTTCTTT. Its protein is CASSSRQGLNTEAFF.

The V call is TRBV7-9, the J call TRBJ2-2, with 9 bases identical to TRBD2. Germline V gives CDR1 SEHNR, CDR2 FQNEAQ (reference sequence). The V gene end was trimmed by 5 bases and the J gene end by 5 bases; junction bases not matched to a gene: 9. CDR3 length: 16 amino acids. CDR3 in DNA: TGTGCCAGCAGCCTTTGGACTAGCGCTAGAACCGGGGAGCTGTTTTTT. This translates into CASSLWTSARTGELFF.